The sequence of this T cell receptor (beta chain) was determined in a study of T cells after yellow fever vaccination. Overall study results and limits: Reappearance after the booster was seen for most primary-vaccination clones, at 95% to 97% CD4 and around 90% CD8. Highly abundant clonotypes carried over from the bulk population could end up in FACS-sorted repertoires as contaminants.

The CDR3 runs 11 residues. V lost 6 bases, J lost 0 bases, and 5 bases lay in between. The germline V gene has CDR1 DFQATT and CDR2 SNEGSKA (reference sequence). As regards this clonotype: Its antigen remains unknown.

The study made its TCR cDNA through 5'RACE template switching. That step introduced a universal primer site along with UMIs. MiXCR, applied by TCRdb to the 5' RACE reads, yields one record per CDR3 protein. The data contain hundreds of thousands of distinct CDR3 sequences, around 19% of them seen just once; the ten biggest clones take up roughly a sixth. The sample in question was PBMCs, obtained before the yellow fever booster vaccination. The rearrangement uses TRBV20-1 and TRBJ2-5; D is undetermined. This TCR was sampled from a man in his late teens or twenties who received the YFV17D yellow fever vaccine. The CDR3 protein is CSALDQETQYF. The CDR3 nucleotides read TGCAGTGCCCTGGACCAAGAGACCCAGTACTTC.